This T cell receptor beta chain was observed in a study of PD-1 blockade in classical Hodgkin lymphoma. Whole-study results and caveats: Patients who initiated nivolumab within 1 year of ASCT were excluded. Complete responders entered with baseline diversity on par with newly diagnosed patients, the results showed. There was a significant rise in CD4+ TCR diversity by C4D1, with no such rise for CD8+.

Data came from immunoSEQ multiplex PCR; TCRdb stores just in-frame clones and leaves some out. The sample carries 22,000 or so clones, roughly 75% recorded once. With no exception, relapse followed autologous stem cell transplantation in all patients, and brentuximab vedotin exposure varied. The CDR3 loop spans 19 amino acids. In germline, CDR1 is LGHNA, CDR2 YNFKEQ. Trimming took off 0 bases at V and 4 bases at J, with 24 bases between the two ends. For this clone: The antigen remains undetermined.

This chain joins TRBV4-2 and TRBJ1-2; TRBD1 is a possible D gene (5 bases). This receptor was identified in a human donor with classical Hodgkin lymphoma. Sample: peripheral blood mononuclear cells (PBMCs), taken before the second cycle of nivolumab. Here the CDR3 DNA reads TGTGCCAGCAGCCAAGATCCCGCCTCCGGGACGGGCTATGGCTATGGCTACACCTTC. Its translation is CASSQDPASGTGYGYGYTF.